What follows describes a single T cell receptor (beta chain). This entry comes from a study of blood T cell repertoires in COVID-19. Sequencing was performed with immunoSEQ multiplex PCR; in TCRdb, only in-frame clones are kept and a portion is missing. The table has about 440,000 clones, 87% seen once. This TCR came from a woman younger than 30 with acute COVID-19. Sequenced: PBMCs or T cells enriched from blood (not recorded which).

CDR3 sequence: CASSVGRDLYEQYF. In DNA, the CDR3 is TGTGCCAGCAGCGTCGGGAGGGATCTCTACGAGCAGTACTTC. The chain is built from TRBV9 and TRBJ2-7, with 8 bases lining up with TRBD2. Germline CDR1 is SGDLS and CDR2 is YYNGEE. J gave up 3 bases and V 2 bases, and 4 bases lay outside the gene matches. The CDR3 is 14 amino acids.